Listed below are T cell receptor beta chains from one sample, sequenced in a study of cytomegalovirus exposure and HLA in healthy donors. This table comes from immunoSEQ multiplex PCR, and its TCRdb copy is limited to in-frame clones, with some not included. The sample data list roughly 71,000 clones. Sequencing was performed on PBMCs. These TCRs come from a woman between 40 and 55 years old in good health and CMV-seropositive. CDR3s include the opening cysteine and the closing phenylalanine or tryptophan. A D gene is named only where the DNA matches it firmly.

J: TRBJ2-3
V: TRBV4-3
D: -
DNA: TGCGCCAGCAGCCAGACCACGGGGTTCGGCACAGATACGCAGTATTTT
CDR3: CASSQTTGFGTDTQYF

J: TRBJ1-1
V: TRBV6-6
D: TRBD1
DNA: TGTGCCAGCACAGACAGGGTGAACACTGAAGCTTTCTTT
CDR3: CASTDRVNTEAFF

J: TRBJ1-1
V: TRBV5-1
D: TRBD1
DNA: TGCGCCAGCAGCTCGACAGGGAGAGGACGTGGAGACACTGAAGCTTTCTTT
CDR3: CASSSTGRGRGDTEAFF

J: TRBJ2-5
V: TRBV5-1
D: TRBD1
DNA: TGCGCCAGCAACCGAGAGGGACAGGGAGGAGAGACCCAGTACTTC
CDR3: CASNREGQGGETQYF

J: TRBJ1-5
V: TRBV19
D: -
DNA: TGTGCCAGTAGTATAGGGGGGGGGACGCTTGTGATGCCCCAGCATTTT
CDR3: CASSIGGGTLVMPQHF

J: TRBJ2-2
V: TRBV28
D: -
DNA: TGTGCCAGCACTCGAATACGGGACACCGGGGAGCTGTTTTTT
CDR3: CASTRIRDTGELFF

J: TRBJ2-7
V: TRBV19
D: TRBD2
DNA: TGTGCCAGTAGTATTGGGTCGGGGGGACCAGTAGTCGGCTACGAGCAGTACTTC
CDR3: CASSIGSGGPVVGYEQYF

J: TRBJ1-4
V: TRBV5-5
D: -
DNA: TGTGCCAGCAGCTTGAATCGACAGGATGACGAAAAACTGTTTTTT
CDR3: CASSLNRQDDEKLFF

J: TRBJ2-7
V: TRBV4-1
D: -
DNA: TGCGCCAGCAGCCAAGATATTCGACAGGTATCCTACGAGCAGTACTTC
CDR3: CASSQDIRQVSYEQYF

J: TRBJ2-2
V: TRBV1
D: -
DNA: TGCACCAGCAGCCTAGATACCAGGACTAGCGGGGGGGTACGGACCGGGGAGCTGTTTTTT
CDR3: CTSSLDTRTSGGVRTGELFF